A selection of T cell receptor beta chains follows, all from one sample in a study of OX40 agonist ivuxolimab in advanced cancers. Data came from immunoSEQ multiplex PCR; TCRdb stores just in-frame clones and leaves some out. The sample includes tens of thousands of clones, over 80% of them seen just once. This sample comprised CD4+ or CD8+ T cells sorted from blood, obtained in a trial of the OX40 agonist ivuxolimab. The receptor set was obtained from an adult with an advanced solid tumor such as melanoma, head and neck, liver or kidney cancer. The CDR3 runs from the conserved cysteine through the conserved F or W. The order of the fields is V gene, J gene, D gene, clone size, CDR3 DNA, CDR3 protein. A D gene is named only where the DNA matches it firmly. Clone sizes are given selectively: once, few, many, or a class where the clone is expanded.

v_call: TRBV30
j_call: TRBJ2-5
d_call: -
clone_size: -
cdr3_nt: TGTGCCTGGAACCGAGGGGGTGGAGAGACCCAGTACTTC
cdr3_aa: CAWNRGGGETQYF

v_call: TRBV10-3
j_call: TRBJ1-6
d_call: -
clone_size: -
cdr3_nt: TGTGCCATCAGTGAGGGTTCACAGGGTTCTTCACCCCTCCACTTT
cdr3_aa: CAISEGSQGSSPLHF

v_call: TRBV11-2
j_call: TRBJ2-7
d_call: TRBD2
clone_size: once
cdr3_nt: TGTGCCAGCAGCCCAGAACTGACTAGCGGGGGGGCGTACGAGCAGTACTTC
cdr3_aa: CASSPELTSGGAYEQYF

v_call: TRBV9
j_call: TRBJ1-4
d_call: -
clone_size: -
cdr3_nt: TGTGCCAGCAGCGTAAGGGGTGGTCATGAAAAACTGTTTTTT
cdr3_aa: CASSVRGGHEKLFF

v_call: TRBV11-3
j_call: TRBJ1-1
d_call: -
clone_size: -
cdr3_nt: TGTGCCAGCAGCTTAGTACAGGGAACTGAAGCTTTCTTT
cdr3_aa: CASSLVQGTEAFF

v_call: TRBV5-6
j_call: TRBJ2-7
d_call: -
clone_size: -
cdr3_nt: TGTGCCAGCAGCTTGGGGGGCGACAGATTCTACGAGCAGTACTTC
cdr3_aa: CASSLGGDRFYEQYF

v_call: TRBV11-3
j_call: TRBJ2-5
d_call: -
clone_size: -
cdr3_nt: TGTGCCAGCAGCTTAGGGGGGAGGAGGGTCCAGGAGACCCAGTACTTC
cdr3_aa: CASSLGGRRVQETQYF

v_call: TRBV6-5
j_call: TRBJ2-5
d_call: -
clone_size: -
cdr3_nt: TGTGCCAGCAGTTACGTCGCTGGTGGGGGAGGGACCCAGTACTTC
cdr3_aa: CASSYVAGGGGTQYF

v_call: TRBV7-7
j_call: TRBJ2-3
d_call: TRBD2
clone_size: once
cdr3_nt: TGTGCTAGCAGCTTAGGACTAGCGGCCACAGATACGCAGTATTTT
cdr3_aa: CASSLGLAATDTQYF

v_call: TRBV25-1
j_call: TRBJ1-6
d_call: -
clone_size: -
cdr3_nt: TGTGCCAGCAGCCCGGGGGTGTACAGAAATTCACCCCTCCACTTT
cdr3_aa: CASSPGVYRNSPLHF

v_call: TRBV18
j_call: TRBJ2-1
d_call: -
clone_size: -
cdr3_nt: TGTGCCAGCTCACCGGGATACTTGGAGCAGTTCTTC
cdr3_aa: CASSPGYLEQFF

v_call: TRBV27
j_call: TRBJ2-7
d_call: -
clone_size: -
cdr3_nt: TGTGCCAGCAGGACCCGGGGAGGTGTCGACGAGCAGTACTTC
cdr3_aa: CASRTRGGVDEQYF

v_call: TRBV7-9
j_call: TRBJ2-7
d_call: TRBD1
clone_size: -
cdr3_nt: TGTGCCAGCAGCCCATGGGGTGGGACAGCAGCCTCCTACGAGCAGTACTTC
cdr3_aa: CASSPWGGTAASYEQYF

v_call: TRBV7-2
j_call: TRBJ2-5
d_call: -
clone_size: -
cdr3_nt: TGTGCCAGCGCCTCCCCAACCCAAGAGACCCAGTACTTC
cdr3_aa: CASASPTQETQYF

v_call: TRBV10-3
j_call: TRBJ2-2
d_call: -
clone_size: few
cdr3_nt: TGTGCCATCAGTAACAGGGTGGGCACCGGGGAGCTGTTTTTT
cdr3_aa: CAISNRVGTGELFF

v_call: TRBV6-1
j_call: TRBJ1-6
d_call: TRBD1
clone_size: -
cdr3_nt: TGTGCCAGCAGTGCCTCCTCGACAGGGGGGATGTCACCCCTCCACTTT
cdr3_aa: CASSASSTGGMSPLHF

v_call: TRBV4-3
j_call: TRBJ2-7
d_call: -
clone_size: few
cdr3_nt: TGCGCCAGCAGCCAGGAGGGGGTTCAGACAGGGCACGAGCAGTACTTC
cdr3_aa: CASSQEGVQTGHEQYF

v_call: TRBV5-1
j_call: TRBJ2-7
d_call: TRBD2
clone_size: -
cdr3_nt: TGCGCCAGCAAAAGCATTATTCGGCTAGCGGGGAGGGTGGCTGGCTACGAGCAGTACTTC
cdr3_aa: CASKSIIRLAGRVAGYEQYF

v_call: TRBV6-1
j_call: TRBJ2-5
d_call: -
clone_size: once
cdr3_nt: TGTGCCAGCAGTGAAGGCAGGGCCCATTGGGGGTCCCAGTACTTC
cdr3_aa: CASSEGRAHWGSQYF

v_call: TRBV6-1
j_call: TRBJ2-7
d_call: TRBD2
clone_size: few
cdr3_nt: TGTGCCAGCGGCCGGGGGGGGGCGATAAACGAGCAGTACTTC
cdr3_aa: CASGRGGAINEQYF

v_call: TRBV2
j_call: TRBJ1-5
d_call: -
clone_size: -
cdr3_nt: TGTGCCAGCAGTGAAAATCAGGGATCCCAGCCCCAGCATTTT
cdr3_aa: CASSENQGSQPQHF

v_call: TRBV5-1
j_call: TRBJ2-1
d_call: TRBD1
clone_size: -
cdr3_nt: TGCGCCAGCAGCCCGGGACAGCCCGGGTACAATGAGCAGTTCTTC
cdr3_aa: CASSPGQPGYNEQFF

v_call: TRBV5-8
j_call: TRBJ1-1
d_call: -
clone_size: -
cdr3_nt: TGTGCCAGCAGCTTGATAGGGGGTATGAGGACTGAAGCTTTCTTT
cdr3_aa: CASSLIGGMRTEAFF